Detailed here is one T cell receptor beta chain. The data are from a study of blood T cell repertoires in COVID-19. The data were produced by immunoSEQ multiplex PCR, yet TCRdb's version contains in-frame clones alone and is incomplete. The sample lists 50,000 or so clones; 86% were seen once. The CDR3 is 12 residues long. V was pared by 8 bases and J by 5 bases, with 11 bases between. The germline gives CDR1 LNHDA, CDR2 SQIVND (reference sequence). This receptor was identified in a woman aged 55-75 years with acute or convalescent COVID-19. The chain carries TRBV19 and TRBJ2-3; the D gene is possibly TRBD1 (6 bases). The sequencing input was peripheral blood. CDR3 sequence (DNA): TGTGCCAGTGGGCAGGGGAGAGATACGCAGTATTTT. It specifies CASGQGRDTQYF. Together with reference TRBV19 and TRBJ2-3, the CDR3 gives the full variable domain: DGGITQSPKYLFRKEGQNVTLSCEQNLNHDAMYWYRQDPGQGLRLIYYSQIVNDFQKGDIAEGYSVSREKKESFPLTVTSAQKNPTAFYLCASGQGRDTQYFGPGTRLTVL.